Shown below are 15 T cell receptor beta chains from a single sample sequenced in a study of OX40 agonist ivuxolimab in advanced cancers. TCRdb's table, derived via immunoSEQ multiplex PCR, lists solely in-frame clones and lacks some. The sample records tens of thousands of clones, 83% being singletons. The sample here was CD4+ or CD8+ T cells sorted from blood, taken in a trial of the OX40 agonist ivuxolimab. These receptors were taken from an adult with an advanced solid tumor such as melanoma, head and neck, liver or kidney cancer.

In its sample, this clone was seen once. The rearrangement joins TRBV6-1 to TRBJ2-7; D might be TRBD1 (6 bases). CDR1 MNHNS and CDR2 SASEGT come from the germline V gene. This CDR3 region has 14 residues. With 5 bases removed from V and 5 bases from J, the gap between germline ends came to 16 bases. The CDR3 sequence: CASSSKQGWNEQYF. CDR3 DNA sequence: TGTGCCAGCAGTAGTAAACAGGGTTGGAACGAGCAGTACTTC.

The chain employs TRBV7-8 and TRBJ2-3; TRBD2 matches at 7 bases. Germline lookup yields CDR1 SGHVS and CDR2 FQNEAQ. The junction had 12 bases not matched to a gene; V was cut back by 5 bases and J by 10 bases. This CDR3 is built from 14 residues. The CDR3, as DNA: TGTGCCAGCAGCCCTCTTGGGGGGGATAGTGCGCAGTATTTT. This encodes CASSPLGGDSAQYF.

The V and J genes are TRBV6-1 and TRBJ2-3; the D gene is possibly TRBD2 (5 bases). The V and J ends lost 7 bases and 6 bases respectively, with 11 bases between them. CDR1 and CDR2 (germline): MNHNS, SASEGT. The CDR3 has 12 amino acids. CDR3 sequence reads: CASIREGDTQYF. CDR3 DNA sequence: TGTGCCAGCATCCGGGAAGGGGATACGCAGTATTTT.

The V and J genes are TRBV18 and TRBJ2-7; tentative D call: TRBD2 (5 bases). V was clipped by 3 bases and J by 0 bases, with 9 bases between them. This CDR3 has 14 amino acids. Germline V gene data show CDR1 as KGHSH and CDR2 as LQKENI. The DNA for the CDR3 is TGTGCCAGCTCACCTTCGGGGTACTCCTACGAGCAGTACTTC. Encoded protein: CASSPSGYSYEQYF. The full variable domain, rest sourced from reference TRBV18 and TRBJ2-7, is NAGVMQNPRHLVRRRGQEARLRCSPMKGHSHVYWYRQLPEEGLKFMVYLQKENIIDESGMPKERFSAEFPKEGPSILRIQQVVRGDSAAYFCASSPSGYSYEQYFGPGTRLTVT.

The V call is TRBV7-9, the J call TRBJ2-1; 7 bases align to TRBD2. CDR1 and CDR2 (germline): SEHNR, FQNEAQ (reference sequence). This CDR3 is 15 amino acids long. With 4 bases clipped from V and 2 bases from J, the junction kept 5 bases outside the gene matches. The CDR3 loop reads CASSSLAKTYNEQFF. CDR3 sequence (DNA): TGTGCCAGCAGCTCACTAGCGAAGACCTACAATGAGCAGTTCTTC. Full variable domain (missing parts from reference TRBV7-9 and TRBJ2-1): DTGVSQNPRHKITKRGQNVTFRCDPISEHNRLYWYRQTLGQGPEFLTYFQNEAQLEKSRLLSDRFSAERPKGSFSTLEIQRTEQGDSAMYLCASSSLAKTYNEQFFGPGTRLTVL.

The V and J genes are TRBV4-1 and TRBJ1-2; the D is unclear. The ends were cut back, 0 bases at V and 9 bases at J, with 14 bases in the middle. There are 14 residues in the CDR3. CDR1 is MGHRA and CDR2 is YSYEKL in the germline V gene. The CDR3 sequence is CASSQDFSVGRYTF. For the CDR3, the DNA is TGCGCCAGCAGCCAAGACTTTTCCGTTGGTCGCTACACCTTC.

The chain links TRBV6-4 to TRBJ1-2; maybe TRBD1 (5 bases). The CDR3 runs 14 residues. CDR1 is MRHNA, CDR2 SNTAGT, per germline. V was trimmed by 7 bases and J by 2 bases, leaving 14 bases between them. DNA of the CDR3: TGTGCCAGCAAACAGGAAGCAGCAAACTATGGCTACACCTTC. Its translation is CASKQEAANYGYTF.

This clone occurred a few times. V and J are TRBV6-1 and TRBJ1-1; D is uncertain. The CDR3 totals 14 residues. Trimming stripped 1 base from V and 8 bases from J, with 14 bases between. CDR1 is MNHNS and CDR2 is SASEGT in the germline V gene. The CDR3 region has the DNA TGTGCCAGCAGTGAAGATCTCTTTTACTCCGAAGCTTTCTTT. Protein product: CASSEDLFYSEAFF.

This chain's CDR3 is CASSSEETQYF. Written as DNA, the CDR3 is TGTGCCAGCAGCTCAGAAGAGACCCAGTACTTC. J is TRBJ2-5 and V is TRBV7-2; D remains ambiguous. This CDR3 has 11 amino acids. Between the trimmed V and J ends, which lost 4 bases and 3 bases, there was a span of 3 bases. Germline CDR1 SGHTA, CDR2 FQGNSA.

The chain couples TRBV5-1 to TRBJ1-1, with a tentative D call TRBD1 (5 bases). This CDR3 region has 13 residues. The germline gives CDR1 SGHRS, CDR2 YFSETQ. Trimming left V 4 bases short and J 4 bases short, with 11 bases between. The DNA for the CDR3 is TGCGCCAGCAGCGCGCAGGGCTCCACTGAAGCTTTCTTT. Translation gives CASSAQGSTEAFF.

J is TRBJ2-7 and V is TRBV27; tentative D call: TRBD1 (5 bases). This CDR3 has 14 amino acids. Trimming removed 5 bases from V and 2 bases from J, with 13 bases in between. Looked up from germline, CDR1 is MNHEY and CDR2 is SMNVEV (reference sequence). The CDR3: CASSTQGTTYEQYF. The CDR3 DNA is TGTGCCAGCAGTACGCAGGGCACGACCTACGAGCAGTACTTC.

V and J are TRBV6-1 and TRBJ1-1; no firm D call. V gave up 6 bases and J gave up 8 bases, with 10 bases separating them. This CDR3 region has 11 residues. From germline, CDR1 is MNHNS and CDR2 SASEGT. CDR3 bases: TGTGCCAGCAGCCCCCCGGGGGAAGCTTTCTTT. Translated, it gives CASSPPGEAFF.

J is TRBJ1-4 and V is TRBV29-1; D might be TRBD1 (5 bases). Germline CDR1 SQVTM, CDR2 ANQGSEA. The CDR3 consists of 13 residues. Trimming removed 5 bases from V and 12 bases from J, with 19 bases in between. CDR3 sequence reads: CSVTPGTGRELFF. The CDR3 DNA follows: TGCAGCGTTACTCCGGGGACGGGACGGGAACTGTTTTTT.

The V gene is TRBV14, the J gene TRBJ2-3; the D is unclear. The V gene's germline CDR1 is SGHDN and CDR2 FVKESK. Trimming pared 4 bases from V and 9 bases from J, leaving 11 bases between. CDR3 length: 12 residues. The DNA for the CDR3 is TGTGCCAGCAGCCTATCTGGGAACACGCAGTATTTT. It encodes CASSLSGNTQYF.

J is TRBJ1-5 and V is TRBV21-1; TRBD1, the table's D call, was not compared with the DNA. TRBV21-1 counts as a pseudogene. The CDR3 extends over 14 amino acids. The DNA for the CDR3 is TGTGCCAGCAGCAACGTGGGGCCCAATCAGCCCCAGCATTTT. Its translation is CASSNVGPNQPQHF.